This TCR beta chain originates from a study of blood T cell repertoires in COVID-19. The method was immunoSEQ multiplex PCR; TCRdb's version includes in-frame clones alone and lacks a portion of them. The sample yields about 350,000 clones, roughly 87% seen once. This CDR3 region has 14 residues. Deletions cut 5 bases from V and 0 bases from J, with 11 bases between. Germline V CDR1 and CDR2: MNHNY, SVGAGI (reference sequence). The V call is TRBV6-6, the J call TRBJ2-7, with D possibly TRBD2 on 6 matching bases. The receptor's source is a man between 25 and 39 years old with COVID-19, enrolled during active disease. What was sequenced was peripheral blood. The CDR3 region has the DNA TGTGCCAGCAGTCCGGAGGGGAGCTCCTACGAGCAGTACTTC. Amino acids: CASSPEGSSYEQYF.